These T cell receptor beta chains were read from a single sample in a study of blood T cell repertoires in COVID-19. The method was immunoSEQ multiplex PCR; TCRdb's version includes in-frame clones alone and lacks a portion of them. The table shows about 180,000 clones, with about nine tenths occurring only once. Source material: peripheral blood. Receptors were obtained from a young woman with acute or convalescent COVID-19. Each CDR3 is given with its conserved first and last residue. The D gene is left open where the match is weak. Only some rows state a clone size, as once, few, many or a class for expanded clones.

j_gene | abundance | v_gene | d_gene | CDR3aa | CDR3nt
TRBJ1-2 | . | TRBV5-4 | TRBD1 | CASSSLGTGFDYGYTF | TGTGCCAGCAGCAGTCTTGGGACAGGGTTTGACTATGGCTACACCTTC
TRBJ2-5 | . | TRBV10-3 | . | CAISPGTQETQYF | TGTGCCATCAGCCCCGGGACTCAAGAGACCCAGTACTTC
TRBJ2-7 | . | TRBV2 | . | CAGGTGSYEQYF | TGTGCCGGGGGGACGGGCTCCTACGAGCAGTACTTC
TRBJ2-1 | . | TRBV6-2/TRBV6-3 | TRBD1 | CASSLFGQGGEQFF | TGTGCCAGCAGTCTATTCGGACAGGGCGGTGAGCAGTTCTTC
TRBJ2-1 | . | TRBV6-2/TRBV6-3 | TRBD2 | CASSTSGSFNEQFF | TGTGCCAGCAGCACTAGCGGGAGTTTCAATGAGCAGTTCTTC
TRBJ2-2 | . | TRBV5-1 | . | CASSLSGTSDTGELFF | TGCGCCAGCAGCTTATCCGGGACTTCGGACACCGGGGAGCTGTTTTTT
TRBJ2-3 | . | TRBV11-2 | . | CASSLDRVGLYF | TGTGCCAGCAGCTTAGATCGGGTAGGCCTGTATTTT
TRBJ2-3 | once | TRBV6-4 | . | CASSLESGSTDTQYF | TGTGCCAGCAGTCTAGAGAGCGGGAGCACAGATACGCAGTATTTT
TRBJ2-2 | . | TRBV6-1 | TRBD2 | CASSEHGRQFGELFF | TGTGCCAGCAGTGAACACGGGAGGCAGTTTGGGGAGCTGTTTTTT
TRBJ1-2 | . | TRBV11-2 | TRBD1 | CASSQGQTYYGYTF | TGTGCCAGCAGTCAGGGACAGACTTACTATGGCTACACCTTC
TRBJ2-1 | few | TRBV9 | . | CASSSRNEQFF | TGTGCCAGCAGCTCCCGCAATGAGCAGTTCTTC
TRBJ2-7 | . | TRBV2 | . | CASSDQGTGYEQYF | TGTGCCAGCAGTGATCAGGGAACGGGCTACGAGCAGTACTTC
TRBJ2-7 | few | TRBV28 | TRBD1 | CASSFWGQGLYEQYF | TGTGCCAGCAGTTTCTGGGGACAGGGATTATACGAGCAGTACTTC
TRBJ2-3 | once | TRBV2 | TRBD2 | CASAQRTSGREQYF | TGTGCCAGCGCTCAAAGGACTAGCGGGAGGGAGCAGTATTTT
TRBJ2-5 | . | TRBV5-1 | . | CASGRGEAGETQYF | TGCGCCAGCGGGCGAGGGGAGGCTGGAGAGACCCAGTACTTC
TRBJ1-1 | once | TRBV7-9 | . | CASSVELGAEAFF | TGTGCCAGCAGCGTCGAGCTAGGGGCTGAAGCTTTCTTT
TRBJ1-5 | . | TRBV28 | . | CASTYRVMANQPQHF | TGTGCCAGCACCTACAGGGTGATGGCCAATCAGCCCCAGCATTTT
TRBJ1-4 | . | TRBV28 | . | CASSLRLEEKLFF | TGTGCCAGCAGTTTAAGACTCGAGGAAAAACTGTTTTTT
TRBJ2-3 | . | TRBV2 | TRBD2 | CASSVSGRGTDTQYF | TGTGCCAGCAGTGTTAGCGGGAGGGGCACAGATACGCAGTATTTT
TRBJ2-5 | . | TRBV6-2/TRBV6-3 | . | CASSQTARGPQETQYF | TGTGCCAGCAGCCAAACGGCCAGGGGTCCTCAAGAGACCCAGTACTTC
TRBJ1-3 | once | TRBV10-1 | TRBD1 | CASSTGAGNTIYF | TGCGCCAGCAGTACAGGGGCTGGAAACACCATATATTTT
TRBJ1-6 | . | TRBV4-1 | TRBD1 | CASSQDGPGGSPLHF | TGCGCCAGCAGCCAAGATGGGCCAGGGGGATCACCCCTCCACTTT
TRBJ2-3 | . | TRBV5-1 | . | CASSLAGGSDTQYF | TGCGCCAGCAGCTTGGCCGGAGGCTCTGATACGCAGTATTTT
TRBJ1-1 | . | TRBV12-3/TRBV12-4 | . | CASRWGENTEAFF | TGTGCCAGCAGATGGGGGGAGAACACTGAAGCTTTCTTT
TRBJ2-4 | . | TRBV11-3 | . | CASSSDRGNIQYF | TGTGCCAGCAGCTCGGACAGAGGAAACATTCAGTACTTC
TRBJ2-1 | . | TRBV2 | TRBD2 | CASRKTSHNEQFF | TGTGCCAGCAGAAAGACTAGCCACAATGAGCAGTTCTTC
TRBJ2-1 | few | TRBV18 | . | CASSEYNEQFF | TGTGCCAGCTCAGAGTACAATGAGCAGTTCTTC
TRBJ2-2 | once | TRBV27 | TRBD1 | CASSIRQGPGELFF | TGTGCCAGCAGTATACGACAGGGTCCCGGGGAGCTGTTTTTT
TRBJ2-5 | . | TRBV6-5 | TRBD1 | CAGKDRERTQYF | TGTGCCGGGAAAGACAGGGAGAGGACCCAGTACTTC
TRBJ2-1 | few | TRBV5-5 | TRBD1 | CASSSTGTGYGEQFF | TGTGCCAGCAGCTCTACCGGGACAGGGTATGGGGAGCAGTTCTTC
TRBJ2-1 | . | TRBV24-1 | . | CATTKNNEQFF | TGTGCCACCACTAAAAACAATGAGCAGTTCTTC
TRBJ2-1 | . | TRBV5-1 | TRBD1 | CASSRIEPRDRSANEQFF | TGCGCCAGCAGCCGAATAGAACCTCGGGACAGGTCAGCCAATGAGCAGTTCTTC
TRBJ2-1 | . | TRBV5-1 | TRBD2 | CASSSIAGGPLSEQFF | TGCGCCAGCAGCTCGATAGCGGGAGGCCCGCTTTCCGAGCAGTTCTTC
TRBJ2-2 | . | TRBV18 | . | CASSPREIGTGELFF | TGTGCCAGCTCACCTCGGGAAATCGGCACCGGGGAGCTGTTTTTT
TRBJ2-7 | . | TRBV2 | . | CASSVASYEQYF | TGTGCCAGCAGTGTGGCCAGCTACGAGCAGTACTTC
TRBJ2-1 | . | TRBV3-1/TRBV3-2 | TRBD2 | CASSQGTSGWNEQFF | TGTGCCAGCAGCCAGGGGACTAGCGGGTGGAATGAGCAGTTCTTC
TRBJ1-2 | . | TRBV28 | . | CASTQGNYGYTF | TGTGCCAGCACCCAGGGAAACTATGGCTACACCTTC
TRBJ2-1 | . | TRBV20-1 | . | CSALGNEQFF | TGCAGTGCTCTCGGGAATGAGCAGTTCTTC
TRBJ2-6 | . | TRBV5-1 | . | CASRYHTGQGANVLTF | TGCGCCAGCAGATACCACACAGGGCAGGGGGCCAACGTCCTGACTTTC
TRBJ1-5 | . | TRBV5-1 | . | CASSLDGGQPQHF | TGCGCCAGCAGCTTGGACGGAGGGCAGCCCCAGCATTTT
TRBJ2-2 | . | TRBV6-1 | . | CASSERPPNTGELFF | TGTGCCAGCAGTGAGAGGCCCCCGAACACCGGGGAGCTGTTTTTT
TRBJ2-1 | few | TRBV2 | TRBD2 | CASSVLAGGPNEQFF | TGTGCCAGCAGCGTACTAGCGGGAGGGCCCAATGAGCAGTTCTTC